This T cell receptor (beta chain) was retrieved from a study of cytomegalovirus exposure and HLA in healthy donors. Study context: An early release of data contained 70 million to 95 million unique TCRs, which came from HLA-typed donors.

Study-level results: TRBV6-2, TRBV6-3 and other indistinguishable V segments were excluded. An analysis done earlier found most TCR beta V segments productive about 90% or about 30% of the time.

Worth noting for this clone: Antigen specificity is unknown.

PCR primers comprised 60 Vbeta and 13 Jbeta primers. The protocol was immunoSEQ multiplex PCR, while the TCRdb copy is restricted to in-frame clones and leaves out a portion. The sample shows 130,000 or so clones, roughly 81% of them seen only once. This CDR3 is built from 15 residues. CDR1 is MNHNS and CDR2 is SASEGT in the germline V gene. J gave up 4 bases and V 6 bases, and 7 bases lay outside the gene matches. The source material was PBMCs. The sequence derives from a female donor in good health and CMV-seronegative. V usage is TRBV6-1 and J usage is TRBJ1-3; 9 nucleotides match TRBD1. The CDR3 spells CASRTGQGSGNTIYF. As DNA, the CDR3 is TGTGCCAGCAGGACTGGACAGGGGTCCGGAAACACCATATATTTT.